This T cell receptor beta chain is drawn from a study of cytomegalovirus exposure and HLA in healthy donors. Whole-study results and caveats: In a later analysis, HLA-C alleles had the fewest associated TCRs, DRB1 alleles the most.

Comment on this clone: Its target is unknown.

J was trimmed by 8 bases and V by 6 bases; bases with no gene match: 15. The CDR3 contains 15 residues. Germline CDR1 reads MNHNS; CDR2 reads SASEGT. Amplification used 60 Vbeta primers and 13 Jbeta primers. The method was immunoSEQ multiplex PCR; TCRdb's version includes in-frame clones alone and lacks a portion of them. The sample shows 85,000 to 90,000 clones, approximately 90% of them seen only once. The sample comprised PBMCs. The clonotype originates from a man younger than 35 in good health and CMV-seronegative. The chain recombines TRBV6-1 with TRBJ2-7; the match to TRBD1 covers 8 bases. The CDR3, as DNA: TGTGCCAGCAGCGCTAAAACAGGGGGGTCCAGGAAGCAGTACTTC. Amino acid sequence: CASSAKTGGSRKQYF.